These 17 T cell receptor beta chains came from one sample sequenced in a study of human T cells and chemical hapten exposure. Indicated time point: patch test 1, 2 weeks after DPC sensitization. Sample treatment: therapeutic diphenylcyclopropenone sensitization with weekly scalp DPC. In TCRdb, the RACE reads were re-called with MiXCR into one record per CDR3 protein. The table records some 170,000 distinct CDR3 sequences, about 20% of them present only once. The sample here was whole blood, taken in connection with sensitization to the hapten diphenylcyclopropenone (DPC). These TCRs come from a woman between 45 and 65 years old with alopecia areata. Some clones in this sample may be carry-over from other donors' samples.

The sample holds a few counts of this clonotype. The rearrangement joins TRBV11-2 to TRBJ2-2; D remains ambiguous. The germline V and J ends were trimmed by 8 bases and 0 bases, with 16 bases remaining between them. Germline CDR1 is SGHAT and CDR2 is FQNNGV. The CDR3 consists of 16 residues. The CDR3 region is CASGTYRGANTGELFF. The CDR3, as DNA: TGTGCCAGCGGAACGTATAGAGGAGCGAACACCGGGGAGCTGTTTTTT.

V gene TRBV20-1 combines with J gene TRBJ2-7; D assignment may be TRBD1 or TRBD2 (5 bases each). This CDR3 comprises 15 residues. Trimming removed 1 base from V and 0 bases from J, with 13 bases in between. CDR1 DFQATT and CDR2 SNEGSKA come from the germline V gene (reference sequence). CDR3 amino acids: CSARGLGLASYEQYF. The CDR3 coding sequence is TGCAGTGCTAGAGGTCTGGGGCTAGCCTCCTACGAGCAGTACTTC.

V is TRBV3-1 and J is TRBJ2-1; unclear D gene. Germline V lookup: CDR1 LGHDT, CDR2 YNNKEL (reference sequence). This CDR3 region has 11 residues. Trimming removed 1 base from V and 12 bases from J, with 7 bases in between. The CDR3 nucleotides read TGTGCCAGCAGCCAAGTGGGTTGGCAGTTCTTC. It codes for CASSQVGWQFF.

This clonotype appeared a few times. The chain joins TRBV11-2 to TRBJ2-3; D could derive from TRBD1 or TRBD2 (5 bases each). The V gene lost 5 bases and the J gene lost 4 bases, with 16 bases spanning the gap. The CDR3 sequence is 15 residues long. Germline CDR1 is SGHAT and CDR2 is FQNNGV. The CDR3 sequence: CASSPVRRGADTQYF. CDR3 bases: TGTGCCAGCAGCCCCGTAAGAAGGGGAGCAGATACGCAGTATTTT.

This clonotype was counted only a few times. V is TRBV29-1 and J is TRBJ1-2, with D unresolved. With 2 bases removed from V and 2 bases from J, the gap between germline ends came to 9 bases. This CDR3 contains 13 residues. CDR1 and CDR2 (germline): SQVTM, ANQGSEA. CDR3 in DNA: TGCAGCGTTGAACATGTGGGGAACTATGGCTACACCTTC. This translates into CSVEHVGNYGYTF.

The chain recombines TRBV2 with TRBJ2-1; D remains unclear. In germline, CDR1 is SNHLY, CDR2 FYNNEI. V was cut by 3 bases and J by 2 bases, with 2 bases left in between. The CDR3 consists of 12 residues. The DNA for the CDR3 is TGTGCCAGCAGTGACCCCTACAATGAGCAGTTCTTC. Amino acids: CASSDPYNEQFF.

This rearrangement joins TRBV7-2 to TRBJ1-4, with D perhaps matching TRBD1 (6 bases). This CDR3 comprises 16 residues. V was clipped by 5 bases and J by 3 bases, with 16 bases between them. Germline values: CDR1 SGHTA, CDR2 FQGNSA. CDR3 in DNA: TGTGCCAGCAGCGGAGAACAGGGCCCTCCTAATGAAAAACTGTTTTTT. As protein: CASSGEQGPPNEKLFF. The entire variable domain, with the rest obtained from reference TRBV7-2 and TRBJ1-4, is as follows: GAGVSQSPSNKVTEKGKDVELRCDPISGHTALYWYRQSLGQGLEFLIYFQGNSAPDKSGLPSDRFSAERTGGSVSTLTIQRTQQEDSAVYLCASSGEQGPPNEKLFFGSGTQLSVL.

This clonotype was seen a few times. The V and J genes are TRBV3-1 and TRBJ1-1, with D unresolved. Trimming stripped 4 bases from V and 4 bases from J, with 16 bases between. The CDR3 has 15 amino acids. The germline V gene has CDR1 LGHDT and CDR2 YNNKEL (reference sequence). The CDR3 reads CASSPSNTAGTEAFF. In nucleotides, the CDR3 is TGTGCCAGCAGCCCGTCTAATACCGCGGGCACTGAAGCTTTCTTT. Full variable domain (outside the CDR3, taken from reference TRBV3-1 and TRBJ1-1): DTAVSQTPKYLVTQMGNDKSIKCEQNLGHDTMYWYKQDSKKFLKIMFSYNNKELIINETVPNRFSPKSPDKAHLNLHINSLELGDSAVYFCASSPSNTAGTEAFFGQGTRLTVV.

This sequence joins TRBV2 and TRBJ2-2, with D unclear. Germline V gives CDR1 SNHLY, CDR2 FYNNEI. The CDR3 totals 15 residues. Between the trimmed V and J ends, which lost 3 bases and 4 bases, there was a span of 12 bases. The chain's CDR3 is CASSEGLASTGELFF. As DNA, the CDR3 is TGTGCCAGCAGTGAGGGGTTAGCCTCCACCGGGGAGCTGTTTTTT. The full variable domain, rest sourced from reference TRBV2 and TRBJ2-2, is EPEVTQTPSHQVTQMGQEVILRCVPISNHLYFYWYRQILGQKVEFLVSFYNNEISEKSEIFDDQFSVERPDGSNFTLKIRSTKLEDSAMYFCASSEGLASTGELFFGEGSRLTVL.

As regards this clonotype: At one boundary the junction diverges from the germline segment, which might be a read error. The gene calls are TRBV7-9 and TRBJ2-5; D remains ambiguous. This CDR3 spans 11 amino acids. Germline lookup yields CDR1 SEHNR and CDR2 FQNEAQ (reference sequence). CDR3 DNA sequence: TGTGCCAGCAGCTTTCTGGAGACCCAGCACTTC. This codes for CASSFLETQHF.

This clonotype was found a few times. The chain uses TRBV15 and TRBJ1-5; 7 positions agree with TRBD1. J lost 6 bases, V lost 3 bases, and 8 bases had no gene match. This CDR3 contains 15 residues. Looked up from germline, CDR1 is LNHNV and CDR2 is YYDKDF (reference sequence). The CDR3 DNA is TGTGCCACCAGCAGGGACTCCTCAGGGGGTCAGCCCCAGCATTTT. Encoded protein: CATSRDSSGGQPQHF.

The sample holds a few counts of this clonotype. This sequence joins TRBV5-1 and TRBJ2-3, with D unresolved. Germline V CDR1 and CDR2: SGHRS, YFSETQ. Trimming left V 0 bases short and J 2 bases short, with 7 bases between. The CDR3 runs 14 residues. CDR3 sequence (DNA): TGCGCCAGCAGCTTGGGGTTATTCACAGATACGCAGTATTTT. This gives the protein CASSLGLFTDTQYF.

The chain recombines TRBV10-3 with TRBJ2-3, with TRBD1 matching 8 bases. Unmatched junction bases numbered 12, after V lost 10 bases and J lost 3 bases. Germline assignment: CDR1 ENHRY and CDR2 SYGVKD. The CDR3 length is 15 residues. The CDR3 bases are TGTGCCACACGGAGGACAGGGAAGGATACAGATACGCAGTATTTT. Translated, it gives CATRRTGKDTDTQYF.

The V gene is TRBV7-8, the J gene TRBJ1-2; D may be TRBD1 (6 bases). CDR1 is SGHVS and CDR2 is FQNEAQ in the germline V gene. The CDR3 is 13 residues long. Trimming pared 1 base from V and 6 bases from J, leaving 9 bases between. CDR3 DNA: TGTGCCAGCAGCTTAGGGCCAGGGGATGGCTACACCTTC. Translating gives CASSLGPGDGYTF. Together with reference TRBV7-8 and TRBJ1-2, the CDR3 gives the full variable domain: GAGVSQSPRYKVAKRGQDVALRCDPISGHVSLFWYQQALGQGPEFLTYFQNEAQLDKSGLPSDRFFAERPEGSVSTLKIQRTQQEDSAVYLCASSLGPGDGYTFGSGTRLTVV.

The V call is TRBV15, the J call TRBJ2-3, with D uncertain. Germline V gene sequence: CDR1 LNHNV, CDR2 YYDKDF (reference sequence). This CDR3 region has 14 residues. The germline V and J ends were trimmed by 0 bases and 4 bases, with 8 bases remaining between them. CDR3 coding DNA: TGTGCCACCAGCAGAGATCGGAGTCCAGATACGCAGTATTTT. Encoded protein: CATSRDRSPDTQYF. The whole variable domain, filled in from reference TRBV15 and TRBJ2-3, reads DAMVIQNPRYQVTQFGKPVTLSCSQTLNHNVMYWYQQKSSQAPKLLFHYYDKDFNNEADTPDNFQSRRPNTSFCFLDIRSPGLGDTAMYLCATSRDRSPDTQYFGPGTRLTVL.

This rearrangement joins TRBV5-1 to TRBJ2-2; D is perhaps TRBD1 (5 bases). This CDR3 spans 15 amino acids. Per germline, CDR1 SGHRS and CDR2 YFSETQ. Trimming removed 4 bases at V and 10 bases at J, with 20 bases between. The DNA of the CDR3 is TGCGCCAGCAGCCGTACAACAGGCGACCTGTTGGAGCTGTTTTTT. Protein product: CASSRTTGDLLELFF. Supplemented by reference TRBV5-1 and TRBJ2-2, the full variable domain reads KAGVTQTPRYLIKTRGQQVTLSCSPISGHRSVSWYQQTPGQGLQFLFEYFSETQRNKGNFPGRFSGRQFSNSRSEMNVSTLELGDSALYLCASSRTTGDLLELFFGEGSRLTVL.

This clonotype has more than one count but fewer than ten. The chain links TRBV9 to TRBJ1-3; TRBD1 aligns across 9 bases. This CDR3 is built from 16 residues. CDR1 and CDR2 from the germline V gene are SGDLS and YYNGEE. With V trimmed by 4 bases and J by 4 bases, 9 bases remained unmatched. Written as DNA, the CDR3 is TGTGCCAGCAGCCTCACCGGGACAGGGTCGGGAAACACCATATATTTT. It codes for CASSLTGTGSGNTIYF.